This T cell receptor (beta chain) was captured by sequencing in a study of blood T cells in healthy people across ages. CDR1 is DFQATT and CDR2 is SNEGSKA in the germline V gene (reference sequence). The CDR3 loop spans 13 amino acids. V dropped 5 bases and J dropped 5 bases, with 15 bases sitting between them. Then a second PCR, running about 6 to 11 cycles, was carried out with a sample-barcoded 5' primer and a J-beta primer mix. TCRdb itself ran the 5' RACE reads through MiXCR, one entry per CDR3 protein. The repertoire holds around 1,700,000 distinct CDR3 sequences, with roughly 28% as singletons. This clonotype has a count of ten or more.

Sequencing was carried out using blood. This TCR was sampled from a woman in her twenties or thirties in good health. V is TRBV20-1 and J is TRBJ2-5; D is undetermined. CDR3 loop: CSAHVRNRETQYF. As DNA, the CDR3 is TGCAGTGCTCACGTACGGAATAGGGAGACCCAGTACTTC.